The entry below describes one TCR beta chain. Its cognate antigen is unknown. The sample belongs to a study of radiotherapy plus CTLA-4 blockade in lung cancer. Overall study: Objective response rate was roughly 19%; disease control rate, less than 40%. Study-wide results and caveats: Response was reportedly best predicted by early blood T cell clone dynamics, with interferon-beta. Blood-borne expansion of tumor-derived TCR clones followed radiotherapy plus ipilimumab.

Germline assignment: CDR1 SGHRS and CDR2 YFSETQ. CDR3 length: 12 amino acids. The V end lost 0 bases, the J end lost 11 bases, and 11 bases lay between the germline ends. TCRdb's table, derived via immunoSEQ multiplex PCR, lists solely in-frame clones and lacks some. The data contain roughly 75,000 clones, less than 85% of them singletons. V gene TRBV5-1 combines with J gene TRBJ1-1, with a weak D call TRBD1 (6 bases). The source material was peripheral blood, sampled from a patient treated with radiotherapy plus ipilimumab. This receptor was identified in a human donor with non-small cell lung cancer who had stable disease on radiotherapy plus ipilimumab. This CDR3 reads CASSLETGGAFF. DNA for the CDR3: TGCGCCAGCAGCTTGGAGACAGGCGGGGCTTTCTTT.